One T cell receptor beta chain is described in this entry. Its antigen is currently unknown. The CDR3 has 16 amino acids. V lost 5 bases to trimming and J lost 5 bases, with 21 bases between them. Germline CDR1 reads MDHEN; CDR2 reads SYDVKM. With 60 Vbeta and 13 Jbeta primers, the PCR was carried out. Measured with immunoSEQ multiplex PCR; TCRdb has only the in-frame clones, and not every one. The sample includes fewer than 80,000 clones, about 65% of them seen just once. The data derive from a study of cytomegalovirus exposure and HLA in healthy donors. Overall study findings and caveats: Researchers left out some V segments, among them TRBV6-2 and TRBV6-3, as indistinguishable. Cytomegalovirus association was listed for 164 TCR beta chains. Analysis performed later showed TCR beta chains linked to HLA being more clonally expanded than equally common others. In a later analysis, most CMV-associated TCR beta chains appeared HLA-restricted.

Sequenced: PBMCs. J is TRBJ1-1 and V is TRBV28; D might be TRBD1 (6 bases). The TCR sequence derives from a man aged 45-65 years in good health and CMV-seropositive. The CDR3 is CASSEPRSGGGTEAFF. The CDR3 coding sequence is TGTGCCAGCAGTGAACCCCGTTCGGGGGGCGGAACTGAAGCTTTCTTT. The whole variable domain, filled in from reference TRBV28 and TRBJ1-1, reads DVKVTQSSRYLVKRTGEKVFLECVQDMDHENMFWYRQDPGLGLRLIYFSYDVKMKEKGDIPEGYSVSREKKERFSLILESASTNQTSMYLCASSEPRSGGGTEAFFGQGTRLTVV.